These 15 T cell receptor beta chains share one sample of origin, sequenced in a study of monozygotic twins with inflammatory bowel disease (dated by TCRdb to about 2019). Libraries were made using 5' RACE. Instrument on record: Illumina HiSeq 2500. TCRdb reprocessed the reads, reporting each CDR3 protein sequence once and no DNA. This sample's table carries nearly 450,000 distinct CDR3 sequences. The ten biggest clones cover around 2.4% of the sample. The specimen was blood. These TCRs come from a human donor with ulcerative colitis or Crohn's disease, or a healthy co-twin of an affected twin (not recorded which).

The rearrangement uses TRBV5-5 and TRBJ1-4. The CDR3 is made up of 13 amino acids. Germline V gene data show CDR1 as SGHKS and CDR2 as YYEKEE (reference sequence). CDR3: CASSLLTNEKLFF.

The chain employs TRBV29-1 and TRBJ2-5; TCRdb designates TRBD1, a call that cannot be tested without DNA. This CDR3 has 13 residues. Germline lookup yields CDR1 SQVTM and CDR2 ANQGSEA. CDR3 sequence: CSVDPGGEETQYF. Filled out from reference TRBV29-1 and TRBJ2-5, the complete variable domain reads SAVISQKPSRDICQRGTSLTIQCQVDSQVTMMFWYRQQPGQSLTLIATANQGSEATYESGFVIDKFPISRPNLTFSTLTVSNMSPEDSSIYLCSVDPGGEETQYFGPGTRLLVL.

This chain connects TRBV19 to TRBJ2-6; absent DNA, TCRdb's TRBD1 call cannot be checked. This CDR3 region has 16 residues. Germline CDR1 is LNHDA and CDR2 is SQIVND (reference sequence). This CDR3 reads CASRAGDLSGANVLTF. Full variable domain (rest looked up from reference TRBV19 and TRBJ2-6): DGGITQSPKYLFRKEGQNVTLSCEQNLNHDAMYWYRQDPGQGLRLIYYSQIVNDFQKGDIAEGYSVSREKKESFPLTVTSAQKNPTAFYLCASRAGDLSGANVLTFGAGSRLTVL.

The gene calls are TRBV12-3 or TRBV12-4 and TRBJ1-2; TCRdb selects TRBD1, and the lack of DNA leaves this call unchecked. This CDR3 has 14 residues. The CDR3 protein is CASTRGQGEYGYTF.

The V gene is TRBV7-8, the J gene TRBJ2-7; lacking DNA, the TRBD2 call made by TCRdb goes unchecked. The germline V gene has CDR1 SGHVS and CDR2 FQNEAQ. The CDR3 extends over 14 amino acids. The CDR3 is CASSPSPTQGEQYF.

This chain links TRBV12-3 or TRBV12-4 with TRBJ2-7; no DNA is available, so the TRBD1 call from TCRdb remains unchecked. CDR3 length equals 14 residues. The CDR3 sequence: CASSSWGRGGEQYF.

V and J are TRBV20-1 and TRBJ2-5; TCRdb reports TRBD2, a call that lacks DNA to check it against. Germline values: CDR1 DFQATT, CDR2 SNEGSKA (reference sequence). This CDR3 has 17 amino acids. The CDR3 reads CSARVLGLVPSRETQYF.

The chain links TRBV6-1 to TRBJ1-4. The CDR3 runs to 14 residues. The germline V gene encodes CDR1 MNHNS and CDR2 SASEGT. The CDR3 protein is CASSRRQTNEKLFF.

V usage is TRBV5-5 and J usage is TRBJ2-1; without DNA, the TCRdb call of TRBD1 cannot be checked. Germline V gene data show CDR1 as SGHKS and CDR2 as YYEKEE (reference sequence). CDR3 size: 15 residues. CDR3 in amino acids: CASSGAGAGYNEQFF.

The chain recombines TRBV19 with TRBJ1-1. Germline V gene lookup returns CDR1 LNHDA and CDR2 SQIVND (reference sequence). The CDR3 consists of 14 residues. The chain's CDR3 is CASSGGIMNTEAFF. The complete variable domain, with remaining parts taken from reference TRBV19 and TRBJ1-1, reads DGGITQSPKYLFRKEGQNVTLSCEQNLNHDAMYWYRQDPGQGLRLIYYSQIVNDFQKGDIAEGYSVSREKKESFPLTVTSAQKNPTAFYLCASSGGIMNTEAFFGQGTRLTVV.

V usage is TRBV24-1 and J usage is TRBJ2-3. The germline V gene has CDR1 KGHDR and CDR2 SFDVKD. The CDR3 spans 16 residues. The CDR3 spells CATSDPDGASVDTQYF.

The genes are TRBV6-5 and TRBJ1-2. Germline-derived CDR1 and CDR2 are MNHEY and SVGAGI. The CDR3 totals 13 residues. The CDR3 protein is CASVGRAENGYTF.

This chain links TRBV20-1 with TRBJ1-5. The CDR3 is made up of 15 amino acids. Looked up from germline, CDR1 is DFQATT and CDR2 is SNEGSKA (reference sequence). This CDR3 is CSARAGRASNQPQHF.

J is TRBJ2-7 and V is TRBV3-1; TCRdb's assignment of TRBD1 cannot be checked, as there is no DNA. CDR3 size: 16 residues. Germline V CDR1 and CDR2: LGHDT, YNNKEL (reference sequence). CDR3 sequence: CASSHPVGPVSYEQYF.

The V call is TRBV28, the J call TRBJ1-1. CDR3 size: 13 residues. Germline V gene data show CDR1 as MDHEN and CDR2 as SYDVKM. CDR3 protein: CASSQYRDSIPFF.